This T cell receptor (beta chain) was found in a study of spatial heterogeneity in lung cancer. The V gene end was trimmed by 2 bases and the J gene end by 1 base; junction bases not matched to a gene: 7. CDR1 and CDR2 from the germline V gene are SGHAT and FQNNGV. The CDR3 is made up of 16 amino acids. Time point reported: sample taken at primary tumor resection. Patients with untreated early-stage non-small cell lung cancer, numbering around 71, were the donors. No cell sorting; template was whole RNA from tumor, lung tissue or PBMC. The library protocol tagged each TCR cDNA with a unique molecular identifier. TCRdb redid the calling of the 5' RACE reads with MiXCR, one entry per CDR3 protein. Of roughly 13,000 distinct CDR3 sequences detected, 3.8% appear once; the ten largest clones hold more than 35%. This clonotype was detected ten times or more.

This sequence joins TRBV11-2 and TRBJ2-5; 7 bases line up with TRBD2. The material sequenced was PBMCs, taken at surgery. The clonotype was recovered from a male donor with early-stage non-small cell lung cancer. CDR3 coding DNA: TGTGCCAGCAGCTTAAGACTAGCTGGGGGCCAAGAGACCCAGTACTTC. Translation: CASSLRLAGGQETQYF.